This passage covers 9 T cell receptor beta chains from one sample sequenced in a study of cytomegalovirus exposure and HLA in healthy donors. The PCR had 60 Vbeta and 13 Jbeta primers. Assay used: immunoSEQ multiplex PCR; TCRdb lists only in-frame clones, some missing. Seen here are under 100,000 clones, more than 70% observed once, and the top ten hold about 3%. Sequencing was carried out using PBMCs. These TCRs come from a man aged 35-49 years in good health and CMV-seronegative.

This rearrangement joins TRBV5-5 to TRBJ1-5; 7 bases line up with TRBD1. The CDR3 has 16 amino acids. The germline V gene encodes CDR1 SGHKS and CDR2 YYEKEE (reference sequence). V was pared by 6 bases and J by 6 bases, with 15 bases of the junction left unmatched. The CDR3 bases are TGTGCCAGCACCTCTGAGGGCGGCAGGGGGTCTCAGCCCCAGCATTTT. This gives the protein CASTSEGGRGSQPQHF.

The V gene is TRBV6-5, the J gene TRBJ1-2; 9 nucleotides match TRBD1. V was pared by 2 bases and J by 4 bases, with 8 bases of the junction left unmatched. The CDR3 consists of 16 residues. CDR1 is MNHEY, CDR2 SVGAGI, per germline. Here the CDR3 DNA reads TGTGCCAGCAGTTACACACAGGGGGCGCGGGGCTATGGCTACACCTTC. Residues: CASSYTQGARGYGYTF.

This clone was seen just once. This chain uses TRBV19 with TRBJ1-5; D gene ambiguous. CDR1 LNHDA and CDR2 SQIVND come from the germline V gene (reference sequence). The CDR3 is 10 residues long. Trimming shortened V by 8 bases and J by 9 bases, and 8 bases separated the two germline ends. This chain's CDR3 is CASSFRPQHF. Here the CDR3 DNA reads TGTGCCAGTTCTTTTCGGCCCCAGCATTTT.

This chain uses TRBV5-1 with TRBJ2-7; 13 bases align to TRBD2. The length of the CDR3 is 17 residues. Germline V lookup: CDR1 SGHRS, CDR2 YFSETQ. With 2 bases clipped from V and 5 bases from J, the junction kept 10 bases outside the gene matches. The CDR3 loop reads CASSFSLTSGGLDEQYF. The DNA for the CDR3 is TGCGCCAGCAGCTTTTCCCTGACTAGCGGGGGGTTAGACGAGCAGTACTTC.

The rearrangement links TRBV10-3 to TRBJ1-1, with 7 bases lining up with TRBD1. The V gene end was trimmed by 2 bases and the J gene end by 9 bases; junction bases not matched to a gene: 3. CDR1 and CDR2 from the germline V gene are ENHRY and SYGVKD. This CDR3 has 12 residues. The CDR3: CAISEPDRKAFF. CDR3 sequence (DNA): TGTGCCATCAGTGAGCCGGACAGGAAAGCTTTCTTT.

The chain is built from TRBV12-5 and TRBJ1-1; D remains ambiguous. Deletions cut 7 bases from V and 7 bases from J, with 13 bases between. Germline values: CDR1 LGHNT, CDR2 FRNRAP. This CDR3 has 12 amino acids. CDR3 region: CASVPTECEAFF. The CDR3 DNA sequence: TGTGCTAGTGTCCCGACTGAGTGTGAAGCTTTCTTT.

V usage is TRBV7-6 and J usage is TRBJ2-3; 8 nucleotides match TRBD2. Germline CDR1 is SGHVS and CDR2 is FNYEAQ. The length of the CDR3 is 16 residues. The J segment lost 0 bases and the V segment lost 1 base, leaving 3 bases of the junction unmatched. The CDR3 is CASSLGTSLSTDTQYF. CDR3 DNA sequence: TGTGCCAGCAGCTTAGGGACTAGCCTAAGCACAGATACGCAGTATTTT.

This chain joins TRBV2 and TRBJ2-5, with D uncertain. CDR1 and CDR2 from the germline V gene are SNHLY and FYNNEI. Deletions cut 7 bases from V and 0 bases from J, with 3 bases between. This CDR3 has 11 residues. As DNA, the CDR3 is TGTGCCAGCACGTACCAAGAGACCCAGTACTTC. The encoded protein is CASTYQETQYF.

The rearrangement uses TRBV4-3 and TRBJ1-2; maybe TRBD1 (6 bases). The V gene's germline CDR1 is LGHNA and CDR2 YSLEER. V gave up 1 base and J gave up 8 bases, with 11 bases separating them. The CDR3 has 13 amino acids. This chain's CDR3 is CASSQVPGAGYTF. CDR3 nucleotides: TGCGCCAGCAGCCAAGTACCAGGGGCGGGCTACACCTTC.